This paragraph reports one T cell receptor (beta chain). Some clones are missing from TCRdb's copy, which holds only in-frame ones; the method was immunoSEQ multiplex PCR. Among roughly 70,000 clones listed, 80% to 95% were seen once. These data originate in a study of technical replicates of blood from a handful of donors. Germline CDR1 is KGHSH and CDR2 is LQKENI. CDR3 size: 14 residues. The V end lost 3 bases, the J end lost 8 bases, and 14 bases lay between the germline ends. This chain uses TRBV18 with TRBJ2-1, with a tentative D call TRBD2 (6 bases). Sample: PBMCs. The receptor was derived from a human donor in good health. Some clones in this sample may be carry-over from other donors' samples. The CDR3 sequence: CASSPALAGYEQFF. In nucleotides, the CDR3 is TGTGCCAGCTCACCTGCACTGGCGGGGTATGAGCAGTTCTTC.